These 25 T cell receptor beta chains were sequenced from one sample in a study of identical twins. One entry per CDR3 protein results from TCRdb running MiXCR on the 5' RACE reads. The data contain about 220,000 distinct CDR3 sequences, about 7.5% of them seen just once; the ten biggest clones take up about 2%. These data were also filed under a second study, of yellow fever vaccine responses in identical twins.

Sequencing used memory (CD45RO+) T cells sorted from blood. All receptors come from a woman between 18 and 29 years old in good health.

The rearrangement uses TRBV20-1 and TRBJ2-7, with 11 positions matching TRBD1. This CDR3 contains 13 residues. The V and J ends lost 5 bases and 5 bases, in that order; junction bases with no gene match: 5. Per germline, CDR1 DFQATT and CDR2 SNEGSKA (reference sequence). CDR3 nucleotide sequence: TGCAGTGCTCCCCGGACAGGGGGCCACGAGCAGTACTTC. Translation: CSAPRTGGHEQYF.

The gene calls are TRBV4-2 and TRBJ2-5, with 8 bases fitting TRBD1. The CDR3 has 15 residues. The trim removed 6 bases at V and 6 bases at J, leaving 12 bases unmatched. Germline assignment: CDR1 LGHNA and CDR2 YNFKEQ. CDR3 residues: CASRQGGLHGKTQYF. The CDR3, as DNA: TGTGCCAGCAGACAGGGGGGACTTCACGGGAAGACCCAGTACTTC.

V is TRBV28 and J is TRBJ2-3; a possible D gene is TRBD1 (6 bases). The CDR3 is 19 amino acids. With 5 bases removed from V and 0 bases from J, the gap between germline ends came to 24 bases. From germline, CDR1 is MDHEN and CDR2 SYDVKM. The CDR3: CASSPTLDRPGQSTDTQYF. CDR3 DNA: TGTGCCAGCAGTCCTACCCTAGACCGCCCGGGACAAAGCACAGATACGCAGTATTTT.

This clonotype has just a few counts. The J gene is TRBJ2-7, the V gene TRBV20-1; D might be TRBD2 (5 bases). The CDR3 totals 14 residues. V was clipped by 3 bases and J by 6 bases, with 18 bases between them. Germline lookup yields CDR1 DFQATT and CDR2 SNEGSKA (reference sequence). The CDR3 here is CSASWATQRGEQYF. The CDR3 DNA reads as TGCAGTGCTAGTTGGGCCACCCAACGGGGCGAGCAGTACTTC.

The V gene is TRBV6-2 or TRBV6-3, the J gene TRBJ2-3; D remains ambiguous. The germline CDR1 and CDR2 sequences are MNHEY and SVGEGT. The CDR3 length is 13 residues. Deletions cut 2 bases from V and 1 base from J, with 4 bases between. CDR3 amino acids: CASSYPGTDTQYF. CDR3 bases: TGTGCCAGCAGTTACCCAGGCACAGATACGCAGTATTTT.

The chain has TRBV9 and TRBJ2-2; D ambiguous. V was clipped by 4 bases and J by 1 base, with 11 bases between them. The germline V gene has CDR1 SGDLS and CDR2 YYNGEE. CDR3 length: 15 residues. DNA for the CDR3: TGTGCCAGCAGCCCTCGACTGGTGAACACCGGGGAGCTGTTTTTT. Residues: CASSPRLVNTGELFF.

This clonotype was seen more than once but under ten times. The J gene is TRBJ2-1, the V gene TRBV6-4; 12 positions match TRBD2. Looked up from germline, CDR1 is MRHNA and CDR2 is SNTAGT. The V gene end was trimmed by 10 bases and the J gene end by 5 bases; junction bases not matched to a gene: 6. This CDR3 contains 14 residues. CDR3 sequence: CATSGLAGHNEQFF. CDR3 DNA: TGTGCCACGTCCGGACTAGCGGGACACAATGAGCAGTTCTTC.

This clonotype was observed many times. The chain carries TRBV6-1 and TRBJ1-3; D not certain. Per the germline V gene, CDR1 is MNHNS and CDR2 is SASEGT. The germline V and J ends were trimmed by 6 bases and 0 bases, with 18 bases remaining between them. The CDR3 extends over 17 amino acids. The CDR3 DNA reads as TGTGCCAGCAGACAACCCGACGACGGCGACTCTGGAAACACCATATATTTT. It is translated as CASRQPDDGDSGNTIYF.

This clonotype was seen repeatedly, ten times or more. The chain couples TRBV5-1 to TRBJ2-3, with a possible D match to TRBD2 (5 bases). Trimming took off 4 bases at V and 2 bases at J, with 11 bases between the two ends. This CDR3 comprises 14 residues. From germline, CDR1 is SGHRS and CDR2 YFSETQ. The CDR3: CASSTGLITDTQYF. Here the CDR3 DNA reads TGCGCCAGCAGCACCGGACTCATCACAGATACGCAGTATTTT.

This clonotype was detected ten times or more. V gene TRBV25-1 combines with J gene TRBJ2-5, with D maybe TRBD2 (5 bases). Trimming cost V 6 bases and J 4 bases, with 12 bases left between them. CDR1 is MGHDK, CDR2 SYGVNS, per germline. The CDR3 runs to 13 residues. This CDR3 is CASRTRGSETQYF. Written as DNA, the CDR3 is TGTGCCAGCAGAACCCGGGGATCAGAGACCCAGTACTTC.

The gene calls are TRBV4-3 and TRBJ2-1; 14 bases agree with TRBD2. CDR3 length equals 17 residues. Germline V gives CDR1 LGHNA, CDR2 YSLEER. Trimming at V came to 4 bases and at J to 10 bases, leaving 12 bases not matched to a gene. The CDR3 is CASSPTGTSGSLGEQFF. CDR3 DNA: TGCGCCAGCAGCCCAACCGGGACTAGCGGGAGTTTGGGAGAGCAGTTCTTC.

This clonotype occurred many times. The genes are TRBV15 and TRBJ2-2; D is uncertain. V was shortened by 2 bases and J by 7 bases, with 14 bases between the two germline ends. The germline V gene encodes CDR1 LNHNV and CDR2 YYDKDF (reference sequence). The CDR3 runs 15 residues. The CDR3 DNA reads TGTGCCACCAGCAGAACACCAATGACCGGCGGGGAGCTGTTTTTT. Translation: CATSRTPMTGGELFF. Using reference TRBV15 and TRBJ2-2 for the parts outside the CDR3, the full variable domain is DAMVIQNPRYQVTQFGKPVTLSCSQTLNHNVMYWYQQKSSQAPKLLFHYYDKDFNNEADTPDNFQSRRPNTSFCFLDIRSPGLGDTAMYLCATSRTPMTGGELFFGEGSRLTVL.

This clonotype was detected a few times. CDR3 in amino acids: CSAAHFQGGWHNEQFF. The CDR3 region has the DNA TGCAGTGCTGCCCATTTCCAGGGGGGATGGCACAATGAGCAGTTCTTC. The gene calls are TRBV20-1 and TRBJ2-1; perhaps TRBD1 as D (7 bases). V gave up 5 bases and J gave up 5 bases, with 22 bases separating them. The CDR3 sequence is 16 residues long. Germline CDR1 reads DFQATT; CDR2 reads SNEGSKA (reference sequence).

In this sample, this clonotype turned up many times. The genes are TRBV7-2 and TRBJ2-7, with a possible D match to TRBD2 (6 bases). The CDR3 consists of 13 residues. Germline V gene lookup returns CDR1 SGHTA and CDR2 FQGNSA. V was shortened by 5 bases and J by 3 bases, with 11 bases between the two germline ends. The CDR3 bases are TGTGCCAGCAGCCCAGGGACTTTCTACGAGCAGTACTTC. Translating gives CASSPGTFYEQYF. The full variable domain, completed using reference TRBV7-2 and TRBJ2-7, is GAGVSQSPSNKVTEKGKDVELRCDPISGHTALYWYRQSLGQGLEFLIYFQGNSAPDKSGLPSDRFSAERTGGSVSTLTIQRTQQEDSAVYLCASSPGTFYEQYFGPGTRLTVT.

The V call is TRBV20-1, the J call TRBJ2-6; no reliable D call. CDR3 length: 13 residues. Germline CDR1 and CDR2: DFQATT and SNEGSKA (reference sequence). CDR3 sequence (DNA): TGCAGCGTACAGACCTCTGGGGCCAACGTCCTGACTTTC. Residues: CSVQTSGANVLTF.

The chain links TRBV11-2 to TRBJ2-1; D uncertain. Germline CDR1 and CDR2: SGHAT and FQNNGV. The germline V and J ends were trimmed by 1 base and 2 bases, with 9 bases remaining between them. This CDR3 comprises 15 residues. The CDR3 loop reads CASSLVALAYNEQFF. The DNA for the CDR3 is TGTGCCAGCAGCTTAGTCGCCCTAGCCTACAATGAGCAGTTCTTC.

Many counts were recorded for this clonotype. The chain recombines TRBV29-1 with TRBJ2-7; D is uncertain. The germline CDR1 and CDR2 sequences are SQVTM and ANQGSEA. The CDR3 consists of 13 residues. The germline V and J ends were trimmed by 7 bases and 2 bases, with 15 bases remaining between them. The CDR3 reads CSAVSVGTYEQYF. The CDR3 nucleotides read TGCAGCGCTGTCTCCGTGGGTACCTACGAGCAGTACTTC.

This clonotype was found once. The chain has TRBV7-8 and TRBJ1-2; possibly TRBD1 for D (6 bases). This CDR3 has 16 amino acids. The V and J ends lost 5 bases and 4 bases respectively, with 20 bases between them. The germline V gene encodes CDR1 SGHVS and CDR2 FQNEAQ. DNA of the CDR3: TGTGCCAGCAGCCCAGCCAGGGGTCCAGGGCGCTATGGCTACACCTTC. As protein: CASSPARGPGRYGYTF.

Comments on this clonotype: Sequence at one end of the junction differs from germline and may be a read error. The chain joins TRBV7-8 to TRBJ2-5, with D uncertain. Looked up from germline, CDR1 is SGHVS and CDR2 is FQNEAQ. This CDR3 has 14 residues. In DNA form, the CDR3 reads TGTGCCATCAGCTCCGCGGCCCCCCCCGAGACCCAGTACTTC. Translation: CAISSAAPPETQYF.

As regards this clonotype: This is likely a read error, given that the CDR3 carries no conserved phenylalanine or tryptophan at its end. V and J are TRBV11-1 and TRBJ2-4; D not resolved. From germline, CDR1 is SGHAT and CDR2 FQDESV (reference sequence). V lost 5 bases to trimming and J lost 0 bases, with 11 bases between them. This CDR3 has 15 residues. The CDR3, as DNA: TGTGCCAGCAGCCCTAAAGCCCTAGCCAAAAACATTCAGTACCTC. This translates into CASSPKALAKNIQYL.

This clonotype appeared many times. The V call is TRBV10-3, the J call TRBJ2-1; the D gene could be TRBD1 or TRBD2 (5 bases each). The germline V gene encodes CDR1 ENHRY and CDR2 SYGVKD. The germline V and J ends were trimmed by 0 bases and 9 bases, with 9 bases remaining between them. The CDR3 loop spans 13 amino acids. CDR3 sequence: CAISESGDGEQFF. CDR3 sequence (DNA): TGTGCCATCAGTGAGTCCGGGGACGGTGAGCAGTTCTTC.

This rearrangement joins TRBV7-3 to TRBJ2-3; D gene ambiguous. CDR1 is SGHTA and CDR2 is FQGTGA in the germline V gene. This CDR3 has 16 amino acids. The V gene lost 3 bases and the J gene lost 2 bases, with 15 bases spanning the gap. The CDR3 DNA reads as TGTGCCAGCAGCTTTCAAGGGCCACCATCCACAGATACGCAGTATTTT. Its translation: CASSFQGPPSTDTQYF.

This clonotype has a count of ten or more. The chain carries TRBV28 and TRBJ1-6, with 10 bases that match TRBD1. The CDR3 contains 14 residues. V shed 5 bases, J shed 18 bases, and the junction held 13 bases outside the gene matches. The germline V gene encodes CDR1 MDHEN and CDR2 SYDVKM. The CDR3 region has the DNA TGTGCCAGCAGTCCCCAGACAGGGGGCAGGAGATCCCACTTT. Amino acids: CASSPQTGGRRSHF.

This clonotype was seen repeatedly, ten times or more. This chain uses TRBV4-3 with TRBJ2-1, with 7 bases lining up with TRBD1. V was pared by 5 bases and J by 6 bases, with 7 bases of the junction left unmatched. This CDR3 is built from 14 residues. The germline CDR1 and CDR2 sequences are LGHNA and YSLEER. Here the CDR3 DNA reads TGCGCCAGCAGCACCCGGACAGGAATCAATGAGCAGTTCTTC. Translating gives CASSTRTGINEQFF.

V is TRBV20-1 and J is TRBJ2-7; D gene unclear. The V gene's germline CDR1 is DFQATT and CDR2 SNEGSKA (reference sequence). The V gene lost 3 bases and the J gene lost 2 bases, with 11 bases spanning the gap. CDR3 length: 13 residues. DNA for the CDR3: TGCAGTGCTAGTTCGGTCCAAACCTACGAGCAGTACTTC. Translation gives CSASSVQTYEQYF.